A selection of T cell receptor beta chains follows, all from one sample in a study of blood T cell repertoires in COVID-19. Data came from immunoSEQ multiplex PCR; TCRdb stores just in-frame clones and leaves some out. The table shows around 250,000 clones, with 86% occurring only once. Source material: peripheral blood. All receptors derive from an older woman who had recovered from COVID-19. The CDR3 runs from the conserved cysteine through the conserved F or W. Each record gives: V gene, D gene, J gene, clone size, CDR3 protein, CDR3 DNA. The D gene is left open where the match is weak. The listing skips clone size in some rows; elsewhere it reads once, few, many or a size class.

>TRBV5-1|TRBD2|TRBJ2-5|NA
CASSLASSGGLKTQYF
TGCGCCAGCAGCTTGGCGAGCAGCGGGGGGTTAAAGACCCAGTACTTC
>TRBV12-3/TRBV12-4|NA|TRBJ2-7|NA
CASSFAGYEQYF
TGTGCCAGCAGTTTCGCAGGGTACGAGCAGTACTTC
>TRBV4-1|TRBD2|TRBJ2-5|NA
CASSQRTAGGATLTQYF
TGCGCCAGCAGCCAAAGGACAGCGGGGGGGGCGACACTGACCCAGTACTTC
>TRBV7-9|NA|TRBJ2-7|NA
CASSQTDGLYF
TGTGCCAGCAGCCAGACCGACGGACTGTACTTC
>TRBV19|NA|TRBJ1-5|NA
CASSIDSGASNQPQHF
TGTGCCAGTAGTATAGACTCAGGGGCAAGCAATCAGCCCCAGCATTTT
>TRBV6-1|NA|TRBJ2-7|few
CASSESLYEQYF
TGTGCCAGCAGTGAATCCCTTTACGAGCAGTACTTC
>TRBV10-3|TRBD1|TRBJ1-1|NA
CAISLQGTQTTEAFF
TGTGCCATCAGCCTACAGGGGACACAAACCACTGAAGCTTTCTTT
>TRBV11-3|TRBD1|TRBJ1-1|NA
CASQGQGDTEAFF
TGTGCCAGCCAGGGACAGGGGGACACTGAAGCTTTCTTT
>TRBV7-7|NA|TRBJ2-2|NA
CASSDWLNTGELFF
TGTGCTAGCAGTGACTGGCTCAACACCGGGGAGCTGTTTTTT
>TRBV5-1|TRBD1|TRBJ2-7|NA
CASSFRTGGSDYEQYF
TGCGCCAGCAGCTTCAGGACAGGGGGGTCGGACTACGAGCAGTACTTC
>TRBV21-1|NA|TRBJ2-3|NA
CASSKGGLAGGPSTDTQYF
TGTGCCAGCAGCAAAGGGGGACTAGCGGGGGGCCCTAGCACAGATACGCAGTATTTT
>TRBV3-1/TRBV3-2|NA|TRBJ2-7|few
CASSQPHSYEQYF
TGTGCCAGCAGCCAACCCCACTCCTACGAGCAGTACTTC
>TRBV5-1|NA|TRBJ2-2|NA
CASSFGTPGTGELFF
TGCGCCAGCAGCTTCGGGACTCCTGGCACCGGGGAGCTGTTTTTT
>TRBV19|NA|TRBJ2-7|NA
CAPREQYF
TGTGCCCCCCGGGAGCAGTACTTC
>TRBV3-1/TRBV3-2|TRBD1|TRBJ2-7|NA
CASSKRGGAYEQYF
TGTGCCAGCAGCAAACGAGGGGGCGCCTACGAGCAGTACTTC
>TRBV7-8|NA|TRBJ2-3|NA
CASSLEDPRVDTQYF
TGTGCCAGCAGCTTAGAAGACCCGCGGGTAGATACGCAGTATTTT
>TRBV7-9|TRBD2|TRBJ2-5|NA
CASTSLAGGQKETQYF
TGTGCCAGCACCTCACTAGCGGGGGGACAAAAAGAGACCCAGTACTTC
>TRBV25-1|NA|TRBJ1-6|NA
CASRDYNSPLHF
TGTGCCAGCCGGGACTATAACTCACCCCTCCACTTT
>TRBV27|TRBD1|TRBJ2-1|NA
CASSTRQGRGEQFF
TGTGCCAGCAGTACTAGACAGGGGCGAGGCGAGCAGTTCTTC
>TRBV11-2|NA|TRBJ2-7|few
CASSLRDTTQQYF
TGTGCCAGCAGCTTACGGGACACGACCCAGCAGTACTTC
>TRBV3-1/TRBV3-2|NA|TRBJ1-2|NA
CASSHNRVLNGYTF
TGTGCCAGCAGCCACAACAGGGTCTTGAATGGCTACACCTTC
>TRBV7-2|NA|TRBJ2-1|NA
CASSLALGGNSYNEQFF
TGTGCCAGCAGCTTAGCATTGGGCGGGAACTCCTACAATGAGCAGTTCTTC
>TRBV6-2/TRBV6-3|NA|TRBJ2-3|NA
CASSQGGKPRGTDTQYF
TGTGCCAGCAGCCAGGGAGGCAAACCCCGCGGCACAGATACGCAGTATTTT
>TRBV6-5|NA|TRBJ1-6|few
CASSLEQVDSPLHF
TGTGCCAGCAGTCTCGAACAGGTAGACTCACCCCTCCACTTT
>TRBV19|NA|TRBJ1-2|once
CASSPGQRGYTF
TGTGCCAGTAGTCCAGGACAGCGGGGCTACACCTTC
>TRBV3-1/TRBV3-2|TRBD1|TRBJ2-5|NA
CASTRQGAKETQYF
TGTGCCAGCACCCGACAGGGGGCGAAAGAGACCCAGTACTTC
>TRBV11-3|TRBD1|TRBJ2-1|NA
CASSSGQGWNEQFF
TGTGCCAGCAGCTCGGGACAGGGATGGAATGAGCAGTTCTTC
>TRBV20-1|NA|TRBJ2-7|NA
CSASPGIRHEQYF
TGCAGTGCTAGTCCCGGGATCCGCCACGAGCAGTACTTC
>TRBV18|NA|TRBJ2-6|once
CASSPPDTLSGANVLTF
TGTGCCAGCTCACCACCGGACACCTTATCTGGGGCCAACGTCCTGACTTTC
>TRBV4-3|NA|TRBJ2-2|NA
CASSQQPGTQNTGELFF
TGCGCCAGCAGCCAACAACCCGGGACACAGAACACCGGGGAGCTGTTTTTT
>TRBV6-5|TRBD2|TRBJ2-2|NA
CASSYSGEGGELFF
TGTGCCAGCAGTTACTCAGGGGAGGGCGGGGAGCTGTTTTTT
>TRBV9|NA|TRBJ1-1|NA
CASTKIGTSRDTEAFF
TGTGCCAGCACCAAAATTGGGACTTCAAGGGACACTGAAGCTTTCTTT
>TRBV7-7|NA|TRBJ2-5|NA
CASSLISGQETQYF
TGTGCTAGCAGCTTAATCAGCGGACAAGAGACCCAGTACTTC
>TRBV4-1|TRBD1|TRBJ1-4|NA
CASSQGDRRHEKLFF
TGCGCCAGCAGCCAAGGGGACAGGCGGCATGAAAAACTGTTTTTT
>TRBV12-3/TRBV12-4|NA|TRBJ1-2|few
CASSGDIYGYTF
TGTGCCAGCAGTGGGGACATCTATGGCTACACCTTC
>TRBV6-2/TRBV6-3|TRBD1|TRBJ2-7|NA
CASSPASGGAYEQYF
TGTGCCAGCAGTCCCGCTTCAGGGGGCGCGTACGAGCAGTACTTC
>TRBV4-1|NA|TRBJ1-5|NA
CASSQGRQGINQPQHF
TGCGCCAGCAGCCAAGGAAGGCAGGGTATCAATCAGCCCCAGCATTTT
>TRBV11-3|NA|TRBJ2-5|once
CASSPRTGETQYF
TGTGCCAGCAGTCCCCGGACTGGAGAGACCCAGTACTTC
>TRBV20-1|NA|TRBJ2-1|NA
CSARSAREQFF
TGCAGTGCTAGGTCCGCTAGGGAGCAGTTCTTC
>TRBV28|TRBD1|TRBJ1-5|few
CASSFPPGQGIGNQPQHF
TGTGCCAGCAGTTTCCCTCCGGGACAGGGAATCGGCAATCAGCCCCAGCATTTT
>TRBV2|TRBD1|TRBJ2-4|once
CASSLRQGEVGIQYF
TGTGCCAGCAGCTTACGACAGGGAGAAGTCGGCATTCAGTACTTC
>TRBV6-2/TRBV6-3|NA|TRBJ2-1|NA
CASSYATGFGYLEQFF
TGTGCCAGCAGTTACGCGACAGGTTTCGGGTATCTTGAGCAGTTCTTC
>TRBV5-8|TRBD1|TRBJ1-4|NA
CASSTGTGLNEKLFF
TGTGCCAGCAGCACTGGGACAGGACTTAATGAAAAACTGTTTTTT
>TRBV11-2|TRBD1|TRBJ1-2|NA
CASSFTGGEGYTF
TGTGCCAGCAGCTTCACAGGGGGAGAAGGCTACACCTTC
>TRBV19|NA|TRBJ1-5|NA
CASSTRRDQPQHF
TGTGCCAGTAGTACCCGCAGGGATCAGCCCCAGCATTTT
>TRBV19|TRBD1|TRBJ2-2|few
CASSIQTGWFAGELFF
TGTGCCAGTAGTATACAGACAGGGTGGTTCGCCGGGGAGCTGTTTTTT
>TRBV29-1|TRBD1|TRBJ1-1|NA
CSVLIPGTGVEAFF
TGCAGCGTCCTAATCCCCGGGACAGGGGTTGAAGCTTTCTTT
>TRBV6-5|TRBD1|TRBJ1-2|once
CASSYSTGGYGYTF
TGTGCCAGCAGTTACTCGACAGGGGGCTATGGCTACACCTTC
>TRBV6-6|TRBD1|TRBJ1-1|NA
CASSRGTGGADTEAFF
TGTGCCAGCAGTCGAGGGACAGGGGGAGCGGACACTGAAGCTTTCTTT
>TRBV7-2|NA|TRBJ2-7|NA
CASSLGVRSYEQYF
TGTGCCAGCAGCTTAGGGGTCAGGTCCTACGAGCAGTACTTC
>TRBV14|TRBD1|TRBJ2-1|NA
CASSQDQAWTGGLEQFF
TGTGCCAGCAGCCAAGATCAAGCCTGGACAGGGGGGCTTGAGCAGTTCTTC
>TRBV29-1|TRBD2|TRBJ2-7|NA
CSVAVERGNSPHEGRSYEQYF
TGCAGCGTTGCGGTCGAGCGGGGGAACTCACCCCACGAGGGCCGTTCCTACGAGCAGTACTTC
>TRBV6-5|NA|TRBJ1-1|NA
CASSYLEGTEAFF
TGTGCCAGCAGTTACCTGGAGGGCACTGAAGCTTTCTTT